This is a list of T cell receptor beta chains from one sample in a study of beta chain features in type 1 diabetes. Clones were read by immunoSEQ multiplex PCR, and TCRdb kept only the in-frame ones, dropping some. The sample has about 250,000 clones; 12% to 15% are singletons. Sequenced input: naive CD4+ T cells from blood. Receptor source: a woman aged 40 to 50 in good health. Both conserved end residues are part of each CDR3. The D gene is left open where the match is weak. Expanded clones get a size class; other rows say once, few or many, or leave the size out.

CATRGGGAYEQYF	TGTGCCACGCGGGGCGGGGGGGCCTACGAGCAGTACTTC	TRBD2	NA	TRBV7-8	TRBJ2-7
CASSISGGSSYEQYF	TGTGCCAGCAGCATTAGCGGGGGGAGCTCCTACGAGCAGTACTTC	TRBD2	few	TRBV6-1	TRBJ2-7
CASSGTVPGAEAFF	TGTGCCAGCAGCGGGACAGTCCCCGGGGCTGAAGCTTTCTTT	TRBD1	NA	TRBV2	TRBJ1-1
CASSPFGQGATEAFF	TGTGCCAGCAGTCCTTTCGGACAGGGGGCAACTGAAGCTTTCTTT	TRBD1	few	TRBV7-9	TRBJ1-1
CSSWDSQIEAFF	TGCAGCTCCTGGGACAGTCAGATAGAAGCTTTCTTT	TRBD1	NA	TRBV29-1	TRBJ1-1
CASSLDRLRGYTF	TGTGCCAGCAGCCTAGACAGATTGCGGGGCTACACCTTC	NA	NA	TRBV11-2	TRBJ1-2
CASSLQTEAFF	TGTGCCAGCAGCTTACAAACTGAAGCTTTCTTT	NA	few	TRBV7-9	TRBJ1-1
CASSPLGGVQETQYF	TGTGCCAGCAGCCCTCTCGGGGGGGTCCAAGAGACCCAGTACTTC	TRBD2	NA	TRBV11-2	TRBJ2-5
CASTKNTGELFF	TGTGCCAGCACTAAGAACACCGGGGAGCTGTTTTTT	NA	NA	TRBV7-9	TRBJ2-2
CASSFQGTEQFF	TGTGCCAGCAGCTTCCAGGGGACTGAGCAGTTCTTC	NA	few	TRBV7-2	TRBJ2-1
CASSWGTGGSNQPQHF	TGTGCCAGCAGTTGGGGAACAGGGGGTAGCAATCAGCCCCAGCATTTT	TRBD1	NA	TRBV2	TRBJ1-5
CASNRGEDTQYF	TGTGCCAGCAACCGGGGAGAAGATACGCAGTATTTT	NA	NA	TRBV2	TRBJ2-3
CAGSTGLAGHNEQFF	TGTGCCGGCAGTACCGGACTAGCGGGGCACAATGAGCAGTTCTTC	TRBD2	few	TRBV6-5	TRBJ2-1
CAIRMKGAGETQYF	TGTGCCATCAGAATGAAGGGGGCCGGGGAGACCCAGTACTTC	TRBD1	few	TRBV10-3	TRBJ2-5
CSATDNMWGYEQYF	TGCAGCGCCACGGACAACATGTGGGGCTACGAGCAGTACTTC	NA	few	TRBV29-1	TRBJ2-7
CASSPGTGMNTEAFF	TGTGCCAGCTCACCAGGGACAGGAATGAACACTGAAGCTTTCTTT	TRBD1	few	TRBV18	TRBJ1-1
CASSPPAGGRTDTQYF	TGTGCCAGCAGCCCTCCGGCGGGGGGTCGAACAGATACGCAGTATTTT	TRBD2	few	TRBV5-4	TRBJ2-3
CASSPDRDSEAFF	TGTGCCAGCTCACCTGACAGGGACTCTGAAGCTTTCTTT	TRBD1	NA	TRBV18	TRBJ1-1
CASTRSAGDLETQYF	TGTGCCAGCACCCGGAGCGCGGGGGATCTAGAGACCCAGTACTTC	TRBD2	NA	TRBV7-6	TRBJ2-5
CASSLIGQGASDTQYF	TGTGCCAGCAGTTTAATTGGACAGGGGGCGAGTGATACGCAGTATTTT	TRBD1	NA	TRBV27	TRBJ2-3
CASTLAGVETQYF	TGTGCCAGCACCCTAGCGGGGGTTGAGACCCAGTACTTC	TRBD2	NA	TRBV2	TRBJ2-5
CASSLRVSEDTEAFF	TGTGCCAGCTCACTCCGGGTCTCGGAGGACACTGAAGCTTTCTTT	NA	NA	TRBV18	TRBJ1-1
CASSTRPTDRSSTDTQYF	TGTGCCAGCAGCACTCGCCCTACTGACAGGTCGAGCACAGATACGCAGTATTTT	NA	NA	TRBV7-7	TRBJ2-3
CANPGVARNTGELFF	TGTGCCAACCCAGGGGTCGCTAGGAACACCGGGGAGCTGTTTTTT	NA	NA	TRBV21-1	TRBJ2-2
CASSPRTVSGNTIYF	TGTGCCAGCAGCCCCCGGACAGTCTCTGGAAACACCATATATTTT	NA	few	TRBV28	TRBJ1-3
CASSPQGLAGNEQFF	TGTGCCAGCAGTCCACAGGGACTAGCGGGGAATGAGCAGTTCTTC	TRBD2	NA	TRBV2	TRBJ2-1